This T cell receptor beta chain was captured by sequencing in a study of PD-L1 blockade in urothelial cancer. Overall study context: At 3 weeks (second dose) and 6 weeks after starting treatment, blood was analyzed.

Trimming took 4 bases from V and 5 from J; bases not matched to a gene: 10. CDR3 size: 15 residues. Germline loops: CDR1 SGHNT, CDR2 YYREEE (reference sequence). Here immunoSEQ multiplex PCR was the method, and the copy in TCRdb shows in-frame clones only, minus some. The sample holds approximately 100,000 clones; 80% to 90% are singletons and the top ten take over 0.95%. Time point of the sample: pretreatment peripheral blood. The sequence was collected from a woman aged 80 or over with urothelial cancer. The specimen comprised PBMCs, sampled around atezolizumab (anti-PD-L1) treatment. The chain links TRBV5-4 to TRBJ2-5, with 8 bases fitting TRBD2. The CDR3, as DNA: TGTGCCAGCAGCACGGGACTAGTTGTGGGGGAGACCCAGTACTTC. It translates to CASSTGLVVGETQYF.